What follows is one T cell receptor beta chain and its context. What it binds is unknown. This entry belongs to a study of Tregs in tolerant kidney transplant recipients. Study outcomes and limitations: This study did not directly address biological reproducibility.

The V gene lost 1 base and the J gene lost 2 bases, with 18 bases spanning the gap. Germline CDR1 KGHSH, CDR2 LQKENI. The CDR3 is 18 residues long. Profiled with immunoSEQ multiplex PCR; TCRdb holds only in-frame clones, not every one. The sample has some 55,000 clones, approximately 82% seen once; the top ten hold 5.2%. The sequencing input was CD4+ T cells from blood. The TCR was taken from a human donor in good health. The chain combines TRBV18 with TRBJ1-3, with a weak D call TRBD1 (5 bases). The CDR3 region has the DNA TGTGCCAGCTCACCACTCGACAATACCGGGACCGCTGGAAACACCATATATTTT. Its translation is CASSPLDNTGTAGNTIYF.